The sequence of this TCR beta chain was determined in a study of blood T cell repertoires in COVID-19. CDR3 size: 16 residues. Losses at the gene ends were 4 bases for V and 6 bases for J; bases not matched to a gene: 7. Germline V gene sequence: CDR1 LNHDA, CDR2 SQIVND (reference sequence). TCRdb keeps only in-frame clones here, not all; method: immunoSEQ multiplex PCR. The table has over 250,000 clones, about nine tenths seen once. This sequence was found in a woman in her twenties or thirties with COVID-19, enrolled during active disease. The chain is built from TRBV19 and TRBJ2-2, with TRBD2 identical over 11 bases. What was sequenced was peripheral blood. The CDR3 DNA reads TGTGCCAGTAGTACCATAGCGGGAGGGCCGCCCGGGGAGCTGTTTTTT. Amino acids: CASSTIAGGPPGELFF.